The source of this TCR beta chain is a study of T cells in Graves' hyperthyroidism and ophthalmopathy. TCR beta CDR3 regions were amplified from RNA transcripts. The HTBI primer set served for first-round RT-PCR of the TCR CDR3. One entry per CDR3 protein results from TCRdb running MiXCR on the multiplex PCR reads. The sample has more than 300,000 distinct CDR3 sequences, roughly an eighth seen once. This CDR3 contains 15 residues. Germline-derived CDR1 and CDR2 are LGHDT and YNNKEL (reference sequence). V lost 4 bases to trimming and J lost 3 bases; unmatched junction nucleotides: 7. The chain combines TRBV3-1 with TRBJ2-7; 9 bases agree with TRBD1. The sequence was obtained from a woman under 30 with Graves' hyperthyroidism. The specimen sequenced was blood. The CDR3 DNA reads TGTGCCAGCAGCCCGGGACAGGGCCCTATCTACGAGCAGTACTTC. Amino acids: CASSPGQGPIYEQYF.